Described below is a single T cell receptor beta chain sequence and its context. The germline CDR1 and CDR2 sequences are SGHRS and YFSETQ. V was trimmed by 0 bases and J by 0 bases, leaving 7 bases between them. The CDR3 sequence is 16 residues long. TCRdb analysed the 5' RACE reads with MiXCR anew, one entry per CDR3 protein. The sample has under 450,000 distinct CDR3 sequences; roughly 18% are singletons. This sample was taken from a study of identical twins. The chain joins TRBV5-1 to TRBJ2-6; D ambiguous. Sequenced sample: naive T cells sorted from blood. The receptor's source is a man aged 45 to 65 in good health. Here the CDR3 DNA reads TGCGCCAGCAGCTTGGGAGGTGGCTCTGGGGCCAACGTCCTGACTTTC. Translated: CASSLGGGSGANVLTF.